What follows describes a single T cell receptor (beta chain). What it binds is not known. This sample is drawn from a study of T-cell memory formation after mild COVID-19. The study's findings and limits: Clones contracting day 15 to 85 were balanced CD4/CD8; later expanders leaned CD4+.

5'RACE with constant-segment primers yielded barcoded, UMI-tagged TCR alpha and TCR beta cDNA libraries. TCRdb ran MiXCR on the 5' RACE reads and lists one entry per CDR3 protein. The sample carries roughly 240,000 distinct CDR3 sequences, 15% to 17% recorded once. V lost 8 bases to trimming and J lost 3 bases, with 11 bases between them. The CDR3 runs to 12 residues. The clonotype was recovered from an adult woman who had mild COVID-19 (a few samples of this study predate the infection). Cell type and time point are not known. The specimen was PBMCs or a T cell subset sorted from them (not recorded which). The chain uses TRBV12-3 or TRBV12-4 and TRBJ2-7; no clear D gene. DNA of the CDR3: TGTGCCAGCGGCCACTTCCTCTACGAGCAGTACTTC. It specifies CASGHFLYEQYF.